These T cell receptor beta chains were read from a single sample in a study of CD8 T cells in Susac syndrome. In TCRdb, the immunoSEQ multiplex PCR reads were re-called with MiXCR into one record per CDR3 protein. This table holds approximately 190,000 distinct CDR3 sequences, 90% to 95% found once. Sequenced input: CD4+ T cells from PBMCs. These receptors all come from a human donor in good health. Both conserved end residues are part of each CDR3. D genes are given only for firm matches. Expanded clones get a size class; other rows say once, few or many, or leave the size out.

D gene,V gene,clone size,J gene,CDR3 DNA,CDR3 protein
NA,TRBV5-1,NA,TRBJ1-1,TGCGCCAGCAGCTTGGAGGCAGCGAACACTGAAGCTTTCTTT,CASSLEAANTEAFF
TRBD1,TRBV3-1,NA,TRBJ2-1,TGTGCCAGCAGCCAAGCTCAGGGGGCAGTGGGTTACAATGAGCAGTTCTTC,CASSQAQGAVGYNEQFF
NA,TRBV6-5,NA,TRBJ1-4,TGTGCCAGCAGTTCCCTGCTGCCGGGTGAAAAACTGTTTTTT,CASSSLLPGEKLFF
NA,TRBV5-4,NA,TRBJ2-5,TGTGCCAGCAGCTATCACAGACTCCAAGAGACCCAGTACTTC,CASSYHRLQETQYF
NA,TRBV9,NA,TRBJ1-2,TGTGCCAGCAGCGTAGACAGGGCCACCTATGGCTACACCTTC,CASSVDRATYGYTF
NA,TRBV20-1,NA,TRBJ2-2,TGCAGTGCTAGGAATATTCGAGGGTTGTCCAACGTCGGGGAGCTGTTTTTT,CSARNIRGLSNVGELFF
TRBD2,TRBV5-1,NA,TRBJ2-2,TGCGCCAGCAGCCGCCTAGCGGGGGCGAACACCGGGGAGCTGTTTTTT,CASSRLAGANTGELFF
TRBD1,TRBV29-1,NA,TRBJ2-1,TGCAGCGTTGAACAGGGGGCCCGCGCTTCCTACAATGAGCAGTTCTTC,CSVEQGARASYNEQFF
NA,TRBV15,NA,TRBJ2-2,TGTGCCACCAGCAGAGCGCTCGGGCTCACCGGGGAGCTGTTTTTT,CATSRALGLTGELFF
TRBD2,TRBV5-1,NA,TRBJ2-2,TGCGCCAGCAGCTCTTCCGGGACTAGAGACACCGGGGAGCTGTTTTTT,CASSSSGTRDTGELFF
NA,TRBV7-2,NA,TRBJ1-5,TGTGCCAGCAGCGAAGACAGTTATAGCAATCAGCCCCAGCATTTT,CASSEDSYSNQPQHF
TRBD1,TRBV10-2,once,TRBJ2-6,TGCGCCAGCAGGCCGGGACAGTTCTCTGGGGCCAACGTCCTGACTTTC,CASRPGQFSGANVLTF
NA,TRBV5-1,NA,TRBJ2-4,TGCGCCAGCAGCTTGGGGGTGAGGGAGCCCCAAAACATTCAGTACTTC,CASSLGVREPQNIQYF
NA,TRBV3-1,NA,TRBJ1-5,TGTGCCAGCAGCCAAGGCGCACACAATCAGCCCCAGCATTTT,CASSQGAHNQPQHF
TRBD2,TRBV9,NA,TRBJ2-7,TGTGCCAGCAGCGTAGGGAGCGGGGGGGCCCACGAGCAGTACTTC,CASSVGSGGAHEQYF
NA,TRBV5-1,NA,TRBJ1-2,TGCGCCAGCAGCTGGGGAACAGGGAACTATGGCTACACCTTC,CASSWGTGNYGYTF
NA,TRBV7-9,NA,TRBJ1-1,TGTGCCAGCAGCTTCGGCGATTGGACTGAAGCTTTCTTT,CASSFGDWTEAFF
NA,TRBV29-1,NA,TRBJ2-1,TGCAGCGTTGAAGAAGGCGTCCTGGAGGGTGAGCAGTTCTTC,CSVEEGVLEGEQFF
NA,TRBV7-2,NA,TRBJ1-2,TGTGCCAGCAGCCCGAACCGGGGGACTGACTATGGCTACACCTTC,CASSPNRGTDYGYTF
TRBD2,TRBV19,NA,TRBJ2-1,TGTGCCAGTAGTATAGGCCTTACTAGCGGGGGGGTTTTGAATGAGCAGTTCTTC,CASSIGLTSGGVLNEQFF
NA,TRBV3-1,NA,TRBJ1-2,TGTGCCAGCAGCCAAGATGGAACCAGGGTCTATGGCTACACCTTC,CASSQDGTRVYGYTF
TRBD2,TRBV24-1,NA,TRBJ2-3,TGTGCCACCAGGGGAGCGGGGGGGCGGTTGGATACGCAGTATTTT,CATRGAGGRLDTQYF
NA,TRBV11-2,NA,TRBJ2-4,TGTGCCAGCAGCCGCGAAGGTAAAAACATTCAGTACTTC,CASSREGKNIQYF
NA,TRBV7-2,NA,TRBJ1-1,TGTGCCAGCAGCCCTCTGATACAGGGAACTGAAGCTTTCTTT,CASSPLIQGTEAFF